The clone carrying this TCR beta chain was counted a few times. Its matching antigen is unknown. If no ophthalmopathy progression occurred within 18 months, Graves' hyperthyroidism was stable. This specimen comes from a study of T cells in Graves' hyperthyroidism and ophthalmopathy. Amplification of TCR beta CDR3 regions was performed using RNA transcripts as template. TCR CDR3 regions were first amplified by RT-PCR with HTBI primers. TCRdb re-called the multiplex PCR reads through MiXCR, storing one row per CDR3 protein. Found here are about 400,000 distinct CDR3 sequences, more than 15% of them singletons; the top ten hold less than 15%. Notes on the study in general: Blood samples included most of the expanded thyroid clonotypes exceeding 0.001. Ophthalmopathy was identified by the model a median approximately six months ahead of onset.

Trimming shortened V by 1 base and J by 2 bases, and 16 bases separated the two germline ends. There are 17 residues in the CDR3. Germline values: CDR1 MGHRA, CDR2 YSYEKL. The TCR sequence derives from a woman in her late teens or twenties with Graves' hyperthyroidism. Sequencing was done on a sample of blood. This rearrangement joins TRBV4-1 to TRBJ2-3; D possibly corresponds to TRBD2 (5 bases). CDR3 region: CASSQGASGRFTDTQYF. CDR3 DNA sequence: TGCGCCAGCAGCCAAGGGGCAAGCGGCAGATTCACAGATACGCAGTATTTT.